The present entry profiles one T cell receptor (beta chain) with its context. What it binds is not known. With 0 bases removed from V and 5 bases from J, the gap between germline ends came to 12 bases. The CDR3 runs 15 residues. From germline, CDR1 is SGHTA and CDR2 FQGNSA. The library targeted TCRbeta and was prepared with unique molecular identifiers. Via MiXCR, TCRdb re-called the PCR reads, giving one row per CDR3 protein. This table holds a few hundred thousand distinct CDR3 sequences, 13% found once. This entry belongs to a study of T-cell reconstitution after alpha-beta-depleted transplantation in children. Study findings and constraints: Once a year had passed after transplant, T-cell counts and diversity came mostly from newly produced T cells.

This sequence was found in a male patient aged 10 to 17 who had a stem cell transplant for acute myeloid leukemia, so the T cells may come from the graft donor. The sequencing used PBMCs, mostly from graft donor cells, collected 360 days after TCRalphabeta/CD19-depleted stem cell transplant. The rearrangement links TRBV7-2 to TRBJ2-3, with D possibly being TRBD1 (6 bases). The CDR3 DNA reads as TGTGCCAGCAGCTTAGCGACTCTAGGGGGAGATACGCAGTATTTT. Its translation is CASSLATLGGDTQYF.